These T cell receptor beta chains were read from a single sample in a study of Graves' ophthalmopathy and Graves' hyperthyroidism. TCRdb fed the multiplex PCR reads into MiXCR, producing one record per CDR3 protein. The sample has 200,000 to 250,000 distinct CDR3 sequences, 20% to 25% seen once. What was sequenced was peripheral blood. The receptors stem from a woman in her fifties or sixties with Graves' ophthalmopathy. Both conserved end residues are part of each CDR3. The D gene is left open where the match is weak. Only part of the rows carry a size: once, few, many, or a class if the clone is expanded.

V gene	clone size	D gene	J gene	CDR3 DNA	CDR3 protein
TRBV27	many	-	TRBJ1-6	TGTGCCAGCAGTTTGTCTGGGGCGGGGAATTCACCCCTCCACTTT	CASSLSGAGNSPLHF
TRBV12-3/TRBV12-4	-	TRBD1	TRBJ1-5	TGTGCCAGCAGTCCGTCGGACAGGGAAAATCAGCCCCAGCATTTT	CASSPSDRENQPQHF
TRBV7-3	-	TRBD1	TRBJ1-1	TGTGCCAGCAGCCCGGACAGGTCCACTGAAGCTTTCTTT	CASSPDRSTEAFF
TRBV10-3	-	-	TRBJ1-2	TGTGCCATCAGTGAGGGGTTCAACTATGGCTACACCTTC	CAISEGFNYGYTF
TRBV18	-	-	TRBJ1-2	TGTGCCAGCGCCTATTTCGGCTATGGCTACACCTTC	CASAYFGYGYTF
TRBV6-5	many	TRBD1	TRBJ2-7	TGTGCCAGCAGGGGGACAGTCTCCTACGAGCAGTACTTC	CASRGTVSYEQYF
TRBV20-1	many	TRBD1	TRBJ1-5	TGCAGTGCTGACAGGGGTAACGAACAGCCCCAGCATTTT	CSADRGNEQPQHF
TRBV14	-	TRBD2	TRBJ2-4	TGTGCCAGCAGCCAAGGGTGGCTAGCGGGCTCCCATGGAGAAAACATTCAGTACTTC	CASSQGWLAGSHGENIQYF
TRBV29-1	many	TRBD2	TRBJ2-5	TGCAGCGTTGACAGGGAGGGAGAGACCCAGTACTTC	CSVDREGETQYF
TRBV19	many	-	TRBJ2-7	TGTGCCAGTAGTCCAGGGACACGAAGCTCCTACGAGCAGTACTTC	CASSPGTRSSYEQYF
TRBV7-9	-	-	TRBJ2-7	TGTGCCAGCAGCCCGGCCGGGGTGGGTATCGACGAGCAGTACTTC	CASSPAGVGIDEQYF
TRBV11-1	few	TRBD1	TRBJ1-2	TGTGCCAGCAGCTTAAAAAAGGGACAGGGCCGCTATGGCTACACCTTC	CASSLKKGQGRYGYTF
TRBV12-3/TRBV12-4	many	TRBD1	TRBJ2-5	TGTGCCAGCAGCGTAAACAGGGGTGAGACCCAGTACTTC	CASSVNRGETQYF
TRBV7-2	many	-	TRBJ1-1	TGTGCCAGCAGCTTAGTTCGGGGCACTGAAGCTTTCTTT	CASSLVRGTEAFF
TRBV19	few	-	TRBJ2-6	TGTGCCAGTAGTATAGAGGCCTCTGGGGCCAACGTCCTGACTTTC	CASSIEASGANVLTF
TRBV10-1	few	TRBD1	TRBJ2-3	TGCGCCAGCAGTGCGGGACAGGGGCCCGGAGGAGCAGATACGCAGTATTTT	CASSAGQGPGGADTQYF
TRBV6-5	many	-	TRBJ1-1	TGTGCCGTTTCTTTCGGGACGGGTTACACTGAAGCTTTCTTT	CAVSFGTGYTEAFF
TRBV2	many	-	TRBJ1-2	TGTGCCAGCAGTGCACAAAATGGCTACACCTTC	CASSAQNGYTF
TRBV5-1	-	TRBD1	TRBJ1-1	TGCGCCAGCAGCCCCGGGACAGGGTCTATTGGGAACACTGAAGCTTTCTTT	CASSPGTGSIGNTEAFF
TRBV28	few	-	TRBJ2-5	TGTGCCAGCAGTTTATTTCGGAAGACCCAGTACTTC	CASSLFRKTQYF
TRBV7-2	many	-	TRBJ2-7	TGTGCCAGCAGACGTAATAGCGGACCTGTCTACGAGCAGTACTTC	CASRRNSGPVYEQYF
TRBV6-1	-	TRBD1	TRBJ1-5	TGTGCCAGCAAAGAAGCGCCCGGACAGGGGGACGGTCAGCCCCAGCATTTT	CASKEAPGQGDGQPQHF
TRBV28	-	-	TRBJ2-4	TGTGCCAGCGGCGAGACAGGTAAACTTCAAAACATTCAGTACTTC	CASGETGKLQNIQYF
TRBV28	many	-	TRBJ1-1	TGTGCCAGCACTGTGAACACTGAAGCTTTCTTT	CASTVNTEAFF
TRBV3-1	many	-	TRBJ2-2	TGTGCCAGCAGCCCTTTCACCTTTAGCGGCCTCACCGGGGAGCTGTTTTTT	CASSPFTFSGLTGELFF
TRBV7-8	many	-	TRBJ1-2	TGTGCCAGCAGCTTAGCGGCGGGGGGCTACACCTTC	CASSLAAGGYTF
TRBV7-8	-	-	TRBJ1-1	TGTGCCAGCAGCCGACTTCGGCAGCCGAACACTGAAGCTTTCTTT	CASSRLRQPNTEAFF
TRBV28	-	-	TRBJ1-1	TGTGCCAGCAGTTTACATACGGCGGGCGCTGAAGCTTTCTTT	CASSLHTAGAEAFF
TRBV2	many	-	TRBJ1-2	TGTGCCAGCAGTGAATGGGACTATGGCTACACCTTC	CASSEWDYGYTF
TRBV28	many	TRBD2	TRBJ2-7	TGTGCCAGCAGTTCAAGGGTACCGGGGGGGCCCTCGGGCTTC	CASSSRVPGGPSGF
TRBV6-1	many	-	TRBJ1-3	TGTGCCAGCACCACAGGGTGGTCAGGAAACACCATATATTTT	CASTTGWSGNTIYF
TRBV7-2	many	TRBD2	TRBJ2-5	TGTGCCAGCAGCTTACGTAATCTAGCGGGAGGAGAGACCCAGTACTTC	CASSLRNLAGGETQYF
TRBV20-1	many	TRBD2	TRBJ2-2	TGCAGTGCTAGCGGGGGGGCCGGGGAGCTGTTTTTT	CSASGGAGELFF